This is a list of T cell receptor beta chains from one sample in a study of shared clonotypes between healthy human individuals. TCRdb keeps only in-frame clones here, not all; method: immunoSEQ multiplex PCR. The sample holds a few million clones, roughly 92% seen once. Sequenced sample: naive CD4+ T cells sorted from blood. The receptors were sampled from a man younger than 35 in good health. CDR3s include the opening cysteine and the closing phenylalanine or tryptophan. The D gene is left open where the match is weak. Clone size, where shown, is once, few, many, or a class for clones that have expanded.

J | D | size | V | CDR3 | DNA
TRBJ1-1 | . | . | TRBV2 | CASTLDRNTEAFF | TGTGCCAGCACCCTGGACAGGAACACTGAAGCTTTCTTT
TRBJ1-1 | TRBD1 | . | TRBV4-2 | CASNPPGGYNFF | TGTGCCAGCAACCCTCCAGGGGGTTACAATTTCTTT
TRBJ2-7 | TRBD2 | once | TRBV9 | CASSESSGLYEQYF | TGTGCCAGCAGCGAGTCTAGCGGTTTGTACGAGCAGTACTTC
TRBJ1-2 | TRBD1 | . | TRBV30 | CAWSNRDRVAGYTF | TGTGCCTGGAGCAACCGGGACAGGGTGGCTGGCTACACCTTC
TRBJ1-1 | . | . | TRBV19 | CATAGQNTEAFF | TGTGCCACCGCGGGACAGAACACTGAAGCTTTCTTT
TRBJ2-7 | . | . | TRBV19 | CASSNPGSEQYF | TGTGCCAGTAGTAACCCAGGGTCCGAGCAGTACTTC
TRBJ1-2 | TRBD1 | . | TRBV9 | CASSGTGLGYGYTF | TGTGCCAGCAGCGGGACAGGGCTTGGCTATGGCTACACCTTC
TRBJ2-7 | . | . | TRBV18 | CASSPRAGVAEQYF | TGTGCCAGCTCACCACGGGCAGGGGTCGCCGAGCAGTACTTC
TRBJ2-7 | . | . | TRBV10-2 | CASSWSSHTYEQYF | TGCGCCAGCAGTTGGAGTAGCCATACCTACGAGCAGTACTTC
TRBJ1-2 | . | . | TRBV21-1 | CASSNPGQRNYGYTF | TGTGCCAGCAGCAACCCGGGACAGCGTAACTATGGCTACACCTTC
TRBJ2-1 | . | . | TRBV14 | CASSQTGLAYNEQFF | TGTGCCAGCAGCCAAACAGGGTTGGCGTACAATGAGCAGTTCTTC
TRBJ1-1 | . | . | TRBV5-1 | CASSSGINTEAFF | TGCGCCAGCAGCTCAGGGATAAACACTGAAGCTTTCTTT
TRBJ2-1 | . | . | TRBV10-3 | CAISPSGVGSYNEQFF | TGTGCCATCAGTCCCTCAGGGGTGGGCTCCTACAATGAGCAGTTCTTC
TRBJ1-1 | TRBD1 | . | TRBV5-6 | CASYGTGSWTEAFF | TGTGCCAGCTACGGGACAGGGAGTTGGACTGAAGCTTTCTTT
TRBJ2-7 | . | once | TRBV6-1 | CASSEGGSPYEQYF | TGTGCCAGCAGTGAGGGAGGAAGCCCCTACGAGCAGTACTTC
TRBJ2-3 | TRBD2 | . | TRBV30 | CAWGLGAQYF | TGTGCCTGGGGACTAGGCGCGCAGTATTTT
TRBJ2-1 | . | . | TRBV5-1 | CASSSTASSYNEQFF | TGCGCCAGCAGCTCGACGGCGAGCTCCTACAATGAGCAGTTCTTC
TRBJ2-2 | . | . | TRBV5-1 | CASSLFQFAGLTGELFF | TGCGCCAGCAGCTTGTTCCAGTTCGCGGGCCTCACCGGGGAGCTGTTTTTT
TRBJ2-2 | TRBD2 | . | TRBV27 | CASSPLAGGNTGELFF | TGTGCCAGCAGCCCCCTAGCGGGGGGGAACACCGGGGAGCTGTTTTTT
TRBJ2-1 | . | . | TRBV29-1 | CSVDTGIAGNEQFF | TGCAGCGTTGATACCGGGATCGCAGGGAATGAGCAGTTCTTC
TRBJ2-4 | TRBD1 | . | TRBV5-4 | CASSPGTGLGKNIQYF | TGTGCCAGCAGCCCTGGGACAGGGCTTGGCAAAAACATTCAGTACTTC
TRBJ2-2 | . | . | TRBV18 | CASSGTSNTGELFF | TGTGCCAGCTCGGGGACATCGAACACCGGGGAGCTGTTTTTT
TRBJ2-3 | . | . | TRBV10-3 | CAISEAPDTQYF | TGTGCCATCAGTGAGGCCCCAGATACGCAGTATTTT
TRBJ2-4 | TRBD2 | . | TRBV7-2 | CASSLVDAGGVKNIQYF | TGTGCCAGCAGCTTAGTAGACGCGGGAGGCGTTAAAAACATTCAGTACTTC
TRBJ2-4 | . | . | TRBV10-1 | CAQRGNIQYF | TGCGCCCAGCGAGGAAACATTCAGTACTTC
TRBJ2-5 | . | . | TRBV9 | CASSAGHTGETQYF | TGTGCCAGCAGCGCGGGGCATACGGGAGAGACCCAGTACTTC
TRBJ1-2 | . | . | TRBV5-4 | CASTLAGSGYTF | TGTGCCAGCACCCTGGCAGGGAGCGGCTACACCTTC
TRBJ2-5 | . | . | TRBV5-6 | CASSLLVTWGWEEETQYF | TGTGCCAGCAGCTTGCTGGTGACTTGGGGTTGGGAAGAAGAGACCCAGTACTTC
TRBJ2-3 | TRBD2 | . | TRBV5-6 | CASSRREAGGADTQYF | TGTGCCAGCAGCCGCCGGGAAGCGGGAGGGGCAGATACGCAGTATTTT
TRBJ1-1 | . | . | TRBV5-1 | CASSLGGGNTEAFF | TGCGCCAGCAGCTTGGGAGGGGGAAACACTGAAGCTTTCTTT
TRBJ2-7 | TRBD1 | . | TRBV30 | CAWSTGDRGVDEQYF | TGTGCCTGGAGTACCGGGGACAGGGGCGTTGACGAGCAGTACTTC
TRBJ2-5 | . | . | TRBV18 | CASSLGLQETQYF | TGTGCCAGCTCATTAGGCCTCCAAGAGACCCAGTACTTC
TRBJ2-7 | TRBD1 | . | TRBV19 | CASMGQGPSYEQYF | TGTGCCAGTATGGGACAGGGGCCATCCTACGAGCAGTACTTC
TRBJ1-5 | TRBD1 | once | TRBV28 | CASSLGQGAYQPQHF | TGTGCCAGCAGCCTAGGACAGGGGGCTTATCAGCCCCAGCATTTT
TRBJ2-3 | TRBD2 | . | TRBV7-2 | CASSLRGLAGGPDTQYF | TGTGCCAGCAGCCTTAGAGGGCTAGCGGGAGGCCCAGATACGCAGTATTTT
TRBJ1-2 | . | . | TRBV6-5 | CASKGGVANYGYTF | TGTGCCAGCAAAGGTGGCGTTGCTAACTATGGCTACACCTTC
TRBJ2-5 | TRBD1 | once | TRBV5-6 | CASSLGQGVQETQYF | TGTGCCAGCAGCTTGGGACAGGGGGTTCAAGAGACCCAGTACTTC
TRBJ1-1 | . | . | TRBV30 | CAWSSDGAGAFF | TGTGCCTGGAGTTCTGATGGGGCCGGAGCTTTCTTT
TRBJ2-3 | TRBD2 | . | TRBV5-1 | CASSLLAGGLSADTQYF | TGCGCCAGCAGCTTACTAGCGGGGGGGCTTTCGGCAGATACGCAGTATTTT
TRBJ1-5 | . | . | TRBV10-3 | CAISDTYQPQHF | TGTGCCATCAGTGATACATATCAGCCCCAGCATTTT
TRBJ2-5 | . | . | TRBV10-3 | CAISEHPLRSQYF | TGTGCCATCAGTGAACACCCTCTCCGGTCCCAGTACTTC
TRBJ1-1 | . | few | TRBV2 | CASSELAEAFF | TGTGCCAGCAGTGAGTTGGCAGAAGCTTTCTTT
TRBJ1-1 | . | . | TRBV7-9 | CASSARGALNTEAFF | TGTGCCAGCAGCGCGCGGGGGGCCTTGAACACTGAAGCTTTCTTT
TRBJ2-7 | TRBD2 | . | TRBV6-1 | CATKTGLPRDEQYF | TGTGCCACCAAAACGGGACTACCGCGGGACGAGCAGTACTTC
TRBJ1-2 | TRBD1 | . | TRBV5-4 | CASSAQGSYGYTF | TGTGCCAGCAGCGCACAGGGGAGCTATGGCTACACCTTC